These 11 T cell receptor beta chains share one sample of origin, sequenced in a study of cytomegalovirus exposure and HLA in healthy donors (dated 2017 in TCRdb). The method behind the library was the immunoSEQ multiplex PCR assay. For the multiplex PCR, a mixture combining 60 forward primers for TCR Vbeta segments and 13 reverse primers for TCR Jbeta segments was used. TCRdb took over this immuneACCESS table, retaining in-frame rearrangements with V and J assigned. Such tables are incomplete; in checked studies, under half of the missing clones stem from an unresolved V gene, and the remainder is unexplained. This sample lists 200,000 to 250,000 clones; under 90% were detected once. 1% to 1.5% of the sample lies in the top ten. Material for sequencing was PBMCs. These TCRs come from a human donor in good health.

Remarks on this clone: Other nucleotide sequences from this sample produce the same CDR3. The chain employs TRBV5-1 and TRBJ2-3, with 7 nucleotides matching TRBD1. Germline CDR1 reads SGHRS; CDR2 reads YFSETQ. There are 14 residues in the CDR3. The J segment lost 1 base and the V segment lost 4 bases, leaving 3 bases of the junction unmatched. The CDR3 is CASSPGQGTDTQYF. The CDR3 bases are TGCGCCAGCAGCCCAGGACAGGGCACAGATACGCAGTATTTT.

The chain combines TRBV7-9 with TRBJ2-1, with D perhaps matching TRBD2 (6 bases). The CDR3 contains 18 residues. Germline values: CDR1 SEHNR, CDR2 FQNEAQ (reference sequence). Trimming left V 4 bases short and J 4 bases short, with 23 bases between. The CDR3 reads CASSSAPPGLSKYNEQFF. The CDR3 nucleotides read TGTGCCAGCAGCTCCGCGCCGCCCGGACTATCGAAATACAATGAGCAGTTCTTC.

The chain is built from TRBV5-8 and TRBJ1-2, with D perhaps TRBD1 (5 bases). The CDR3 is 15 amino acids. V lost 0 bases and J 2 bases, leaving 11 bases between the germline ends. In germline, CDR1 is SGHTS, CDR2 YDEGEE. CDR3 in amino acids: CASSLDIGVNYGYTF. CDR3 DNA: TGTGCCAGCAGCTTGGATATAGGGGTAAACTATGGCTACACCTTC.

The chain recombines TRBV7-9 with TRBJ2-1; 7 bases map to TRBD2. The junction had 2 bases not matched to a gene; V was cut back by 5 bases and J by 7 bases. Looked up from germline, CDR1 is SEHNR and CDR2 is FQNEAQ (reference sequence). CDR3 length: 12 residues. The CDR3 DNA reads as TGTGCCAGCAGCCCGGGGGGAAATGAGCAGTTCTTC. It yields the protein CASSPGGNEQFF.

The chain combines TRBV4-2 with TRBJ2-5, with TRBD2 identical over 8 bases. After removal of 0 bases from V and 2 bases from J, the junction contained 8 bases not matched to a gene. From germline, CDR1 is LGHNA and CDR2 YNFKEQ. The CDR3 length is 17 residues. The CDR3 reads CASSQEWGGRSQETQYF. DNA for the CDR3: TGTGCCAGCAGCCAAGAATGGGGCGGGAGGTCACAAGAGACCCAGTACTTC.

V usage is TRBV19 and J usage is TRBJ2-3; 7 bases line up with TRBD1. J lost 4 bases, V lost 4 bases, and 14 bases had no gene match. Germline CDR1 and CDR2: LNHDA and SQIVND (reference sequence). The CDR3 loop spans 17 amino acids. CDR3 residues: CASSRRISRGTADTQYF. The CDR3 coding sequence is TGTGCCAGTAGTAGGAGGATTTCCAGGGGGACCGCAGATACGCAGTATTTT. Based on the CDR3 plus reference TRBV19 and TRBJ2-3, the full variable domain is DGGITQSPKYLFRKEGQNVTLSCEQNLNHDAMYWYRQDPGQGLRLIYYSQIVNDFQKGDIAEGYSVSREKKESFPLTVTSAQKNPTAFYLCASSRRISRGTADTQYFGPGTRLTVL.

The chain carries TRBV2 and TRBJ1-2, with a possible D match to TRBD1 (6 bases). The CDR3 extends over 12 amino acids. Germline V gene sequence: CDR1 SNHLY, CDR2 FYNNEI. V was pared by 4 bases and J by 8 bases, with 11 bases between. In DNA, the CDR3 is TGTGCCAGCAGTGCAGGGGTCTCAGGCTACACCTTC. Its translation is CASSAGVSGYTF.

The CDR3 is CASSSTRTSGAYEQYF. CDR3 nucleotide sequence: TGCGCCAGCAGTTCTACTAGGACTAGCGGGGCCTACGAGCAGTACTTC. The chain couples TRBV10-1 to TRBJ2-7; 12 bases fit TRBD2. Unmatched junction bases numbered 7, after V lost 5 bases and J lost 2 bases. The CDR3 runs 16 residues. Germline loops: CDR1 WNHNN, CDR2 SYGVQD (reference sequence).

This clone was detected once. J is TRBJ2-3 and V is TRBV4-1, with 10 bases identical to TRBD2. CDR3 size: 14 residues. Germline CDR1 reads MGHRA; CDR2 reads YSYEKL. Unmatched junction bases numbered 4, after V lost 3 bases and J lost 7 bases. CDR3 region: CASSQGTSVNTQYF. The CDR3, as DNA: TGCGCCAGCAGCCAGGGGACTAGCGTGAATACGCAGTATTTT.

V gene TRBV28 combines with J gene TRBJ2-2, with D perhaps matching TRBD1 (6 bases). V lost 4 bases to trimming and J lost 3 bases, with 12 bases between them. Germline lookup yields CDR1 MDHEN and CDR2 SYDVKM. The CDR3 has 15 amino acids. The CDR3 DNA reads TGTGCCAGCAGTTCCGAAGGGGGATACACCGGGGAGCTGTTTTTT. Its translation: CASSSEGGYTGELFF.

V gene TRBV6-1 combines with J gene TRBJ2-7, with a weak D call TRBD2 (6 bases). The V gene's germline CDR1 is MNHNS and CDR2 SASEGT. V lost 6 bases and J 2 bases, leaving 11 bases between the germline ends. The length of the CDR3 is 13 residues. DNA for the CDR3: TGTGCCAGCAGGATAGCGGAAGCCTACGAGCAGTACTTC. Amino acid sequence: CASRIAEAYEQYF.